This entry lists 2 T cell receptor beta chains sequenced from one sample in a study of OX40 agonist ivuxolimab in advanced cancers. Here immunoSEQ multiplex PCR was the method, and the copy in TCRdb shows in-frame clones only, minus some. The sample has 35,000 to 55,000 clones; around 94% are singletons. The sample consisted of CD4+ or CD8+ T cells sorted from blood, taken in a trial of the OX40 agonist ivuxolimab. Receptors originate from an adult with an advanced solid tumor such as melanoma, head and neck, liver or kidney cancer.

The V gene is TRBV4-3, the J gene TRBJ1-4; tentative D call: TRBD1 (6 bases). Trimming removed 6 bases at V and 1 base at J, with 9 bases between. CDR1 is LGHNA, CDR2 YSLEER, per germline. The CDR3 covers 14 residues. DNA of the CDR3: TGCGCCAGCAGACCCAGGGGAACTAATGAAAAACTGTTTTTT. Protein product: CASRPRGTNEKLFF.

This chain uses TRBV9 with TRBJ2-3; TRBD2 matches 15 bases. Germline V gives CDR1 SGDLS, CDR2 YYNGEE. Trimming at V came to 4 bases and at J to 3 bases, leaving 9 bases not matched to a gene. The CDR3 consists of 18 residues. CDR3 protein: CASSPAGLAGGLTDTQYF. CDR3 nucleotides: TGTGCCAGCAGCCCCGCGGGACTAGCGGGAGGTCTTACAGATACGCAGTATTTT.